This TCR beta chain was captured by sequencing in a study of early T cells in non-severe SARS-CoV-2 infection. Overall study: Alpha and beta chains were unpaired, from unsorted whole-blood bulk RNA.

Unique molecular identifiers were affixed to single, distinct cDNA molecules. TCRdb itself ran the 5' RACE reads through MiXCR, one entry per CDR3 protein. The top ten clones hold roughly 6% of a sample with about 56,000 distinct CDR3 sequences, about 10% of them seen once. The CDR3 spans 14 residues. Germline CDR1 and CDR2: SNHLY and FYNNEI. The V segment lost 5 bases and the J segment 5 bases; nucleotides outside the gene matches: 5. The receptor comes from an adult who was a healthcare worker with PCR-confirmed SARS-CoV-2 infection or an uninfected control (not recorded which). The chain employs TRBV2 and TRBJ2-3; 9 bases map to TRBD2. The material sequenced was whole blood. This CDR3 reads CASSSELAGDTQYF. CDR3 in DNA: TGTGCCAGCAGTTCGGAACTAGCGGGAGATACGCAGTATTTT.